These 20 T cell receptor beta chains originate from one sample sequenced in a study of response to subunit inactivated influenza vaccine. MiXCR was run by TCRdb on the RT-PCR reads, yielding one entry per CDR3 protein. In the table there are about 650,000 distinct CDR3 sequences, about a sixth of which are singletons. The sample was PBMCs from blood, taken about 13 days after vaccination. The receptors were sampled from a man aged 50-59 years who received an inactivated influenza vaccine.

The V and J genes are TRBV11-2 and TRBJ2-3, with 9 bases lining up with TRBD1. This CDR3 comprises 19 residues. The J segment lost 1 base and the V segment lost 2 bases, leaving 13 bases of the junction unmatched. Germline V gives CDR1 SGHAT, CDR2 FQNNGV. This chain's CDR3 is CASSLRGDRGFFGTDTQYF. The DNA of the CDR3 is TGTGCCAGCAGCTTACGAGGCGACAGGGGGTTCTTTGGCACAGATACGCAGTATTTT.

The rearrangement links TRBV12-3 or TRBV12-4 to TRBJ2-7; no clear D. V gave up 7 bases and J gave up 5 bases, with 9 bases separating them. There are 11 residues in the CDR3. The CDR3 loop is CASTLGNEQYF. The CDR3 coding sequence is TGTGCCAGCACCCTAGGAAACGAGCAGTACTTC.

The chain carries TRBV20-1 and TRBJ2-1, with TRBD2 matching 15 bases. CDR3 length: 18 residues. Germline V gene sequence: CDR1 DFQATT, CDR2 SNEGSKA (reference sequence). The ends lost 4 bases at V and 0 bases at J; junction bases unmatched: 7. CDR3 region: CSAIGTSGRSSSYNEQFF. The CDR3 nucleotides read TGCAGTGCTATTGGGACTAGCGGGAGGTCGAGCTCCTACAATGAGCAGTTCTTC.

This clonotype was seen a few times. The rearrangement joins TRBV7-2 to TRBJ2-7, with 7 bases that match TRBD2. The CDR3 is made up of 13 amino acids. The germline gives CDR1 SGHTA, CDR2 FQGNSA. The J segment lost 3 bases and the V segment lost 9 bases, leaving 8 bases of the junction unmatched. Here the CDR3 DNA reads TGTGCCAGGGGGAGGGCTCAGGGCTACGAGCAGTACTTC. Its translation: CARGRAQGYEQYF.

V usage is TRBV9 and J usage is TRBJ2-7; D not resolved. CDR3 length: 16 residues. Germline-derived CDR1 and CDR2 are SGDLS and YYNGEE. Between the trimmed V and J ends, which lost 0 bases and 6 bases, there was a span of 19 bases. CDR3: CASSVDGVPSFSEQYF. In DNA, the CDR3 is TGTGCCAGCAGCGTAGATGGGGTCCCCAGCTTTAGCGAGCAGTACTTC.

V is TRBV29-1 and J is TRBJ2-3; the D is unclear. This CDR3 has 12 residues. From germline, CDR1 is SQVTM and CDR2 ANQGSEA. V dropped 6 bases and J dropped 2 bases, with 9 bases sitting between them. The CDR3 DNA is TGCAGCGTCCTTTCGTTCACAGATACGCAGTATTTT. It specifies CSVLSFTDTQYF.

This clonotype was counted ten times or more. This rearrangement joins TRBV4-2 to TRBJ2-5; perhaps TRBD1 as D (5 bases). CDR3 length: 15 amino acids. V lost 0 bases, J lost 5 bases, and 13 bases lay in between. CDR1 and CDR2 (germline): LGHNA, YNFKEQ. As DNA, the CDR3 is TGTGCCAGCAGCCAAGATACACAGGCAAGGGAGACCCAGTACTTC. Translation: CASSQDTQARETQYF.

This clonotype was counted between two and nine times. The V gene is TRBV20-1, the J gene TRBJ1-2; D not certain. With 2 bases removed from V and 2 bases from J, the gap between germline ends came to 9 bases. The germline CDR1 and CDR2 sequences are DFQATT and SNEGSKA (reference sequence). This CDR3 region has 13 residues. In nucleotides, the CDR3 is TGCAGTGCTAGATGGGGAGGGAACTATGGCTACACCTTC. Translating it yields CSARWGGNYGYTF.

This clonotype was observed a few times. The rearrangement joins TRBV25-1 to TRBJ2-7; no firm D call. The CDR3 has 12 residues. Germline CDR1 is MGHDK and CDR2 is SYGVNS. Trimming took off 2 bases at V and 5 bases at J, with 7 bases between the two ends. CDR3 protein: CASSERLHEQYF. CDR3 nucleotide sequence: TGTGCCAGCAGTGAAAGGTTGCACGAGCAGTACTTC.

The rearrangement links TRBV10-3 to TRBJ1-5, with D unresolved. The ends were cut back, 7 bases at V and 3 bases at J, with 10 bases in the middle. The CDR3 runs 13 residues. Germline CDR1 and CDR2: ENHRY and SYGVKD. The CDR3 sequence is CAINGGLNQPQHF. In DNA form, the CDR3 reads TGTGCCATCAATGGAGGACTCAATCAGCCCCAGCATTTT.

This clonotype was counted at least ten times. V gene TRBV24-1 combines with J gene TRBJ2-2; 7 bases map to TRBD1. The CDR3 runs 14 residues. Germline-derived CDR1 and CDR2 are KGHDR and SFDVKD. The junction had 6 bases not matched to a gene; V was cut back by 6 bases and J by 6 bases. CDR3 coding DNA: TGTGCCACCAGTCGACAGGGTTCCCCCGGGGAGCTGTTTTTT. The encoded protein is CATSRQGSPGELFF.

The chain carries TRBV6-2 or TRBV6-3 and TRBJ1-5; unclear D gene. Germline CDR1 MNHEY, CDR2 SVGEGT. Trimming cost V 4 bases and J 4 bases, with 14 bases left between them. The CDR3 is 15 residues long. The CDR3 reads CASSFHVRVNQPQHF. The DNA for the CDR3 is TGTGCCAGCAGTTTCCACGTGCGGGTAAATCAGCCCCAGCATTTT.

This clonotype was seen more than once but under ten times. The CDR3 region has the DNA TGTGCCAGCAGCGCCCTCGGGGGAGCCACAGATACGCAGTATTTT. Its protein is CASSALGGATDTQYF. The chain couples TRBV7-3 to TRBJ2-3, with a possible D match to TRBD2 (6 bases). The CDR3 covers 15 residues. The germline V and J ends were trimmed by 5 bases and 2 bases, with 14 bases remaining between them. CDR1 and CDR2 from the germline V gene are SGHTA and FQGTGA.

J is TRBJ2-1 and V is TRBV6-1; tentatively, D is TRBD1 (5 bases). Germline CDR1 is MNHNS and CDR2 is SASEGT. The V end lost 6 bases, the J end lost 0 bases, and 15 bases lay between the germline ends. This CDR3 has 16 residues. The DNA for the CDR3 is TGTGCCAGCAGCCCGGACACTATAAGCTCCTACAATGAGCAGTTCTTC. This codes for CASSPDTISSYNEQFF.

This clonotype was recorded many times. This chain connects TRBV6-2 or TRBV6-3 to TRBJ2-3; D is unclear. The V gene lost 6 bases and the J gene lost 2 bases, with 21 bases spanning the gap. The CDR3 covers 17 residues. Germline values: CDR1 MNHEY, CDR2 SVGEGT. Here the CDR3 reads CASSEDRTPVYTDTQYF. In DNA, the CDR3 is TGTGCCAGCAGCGAAGATCGGACCCCCGTATACACAGATACGCAGTATTTT.

This clonotype was seen only a few times. V gene TRBV28 combines with J gene TRBJ2-3; TRBD1 matches 9 bases. The CDR3 runs 18 residues. Losses at the gene ends were 0 bases for V and 2 bases for J; bases not matched to a gene: 9. CDR1 and CDR2 (germline): MDHEN, SYDVKM. CDR3 sequence (DNA): TGTGCCAGCAGTTTATGGGGCGCAGGGGACAGGGACACAGATACGCAGTATTTT. This sequence encodes CASSLWGAGDRDTDTQYF.

The sample holds a few counts of this clonotype. The V and J genes are TRBV6-2 or TRBV6-3 and TRBJ2-3, with a weak D call TRBD2 (5 bases). The CDR3 loop spans 14 amino acids. Germline lookup yields CDR1 MNHEY and CDR2 SVGEGT. V was cut by 2 bases and J by 2 bases, with 8 bases left in between. The CDR3 DNA sequence: TGTGCCAGCAGTTACCGACGGGACACAGATACGCAGTATTTT. It specifies CASSYRRDTDTQYF.

This clonotype was observed a handful of times. V usage is TRBV7-2 and J usage is TRBJ2-2; D call uncertain. The CDR3 contains 15 residues. The V gene's germline CDR1 is SGHTA and CDR2 FQGNSA. The V end lost 1 base, the J end lost 3 bases, and 9 bases lay between the germline ends. CDR3 amino acids: CASSLVVRDTGELFF. CDR3 DNA sequence: TGTGCCAGCAGCTTAGTGGTACGGGACACCGGGGAGCTGTTTTTT.

V is TRBV3-1 and J is TRBJ2-1; TRBD2 aligns across 10 bases. This CDR3 has 18 residues. Trimming took 0 bases from V and 4 from J; bases not matched to a gene: 9. Germline-derived CDR1 and CDR2 are LGHDT and YNNKEL (reference sequence). The DNA of the CDR3 is TGTGCCAGCAGCCAAGAAATGAGGGCTAGCGGGGGTTACAATGAGCAGTTCTTC. Residues: CASSQEMRASGGYNEQFF.

The chain links TRBV4-2 to TRBJ2-1, with TRBD2 identical over 9 bases. The CDR3 length is 16 residues. Trimming removed 1 base from V and 7 bases from J; junction bases left unmatched: 8. Germline assignment: CDR1 LGHNA and CDR2 YNFKEQ. The CDR3: CASSQASSGIGNEQFF. CDR3 in DNA: TGTGCCAGCAGCCAAGCGTCTAGCGGGATTGGTAATGAGCAGTTCTTC.